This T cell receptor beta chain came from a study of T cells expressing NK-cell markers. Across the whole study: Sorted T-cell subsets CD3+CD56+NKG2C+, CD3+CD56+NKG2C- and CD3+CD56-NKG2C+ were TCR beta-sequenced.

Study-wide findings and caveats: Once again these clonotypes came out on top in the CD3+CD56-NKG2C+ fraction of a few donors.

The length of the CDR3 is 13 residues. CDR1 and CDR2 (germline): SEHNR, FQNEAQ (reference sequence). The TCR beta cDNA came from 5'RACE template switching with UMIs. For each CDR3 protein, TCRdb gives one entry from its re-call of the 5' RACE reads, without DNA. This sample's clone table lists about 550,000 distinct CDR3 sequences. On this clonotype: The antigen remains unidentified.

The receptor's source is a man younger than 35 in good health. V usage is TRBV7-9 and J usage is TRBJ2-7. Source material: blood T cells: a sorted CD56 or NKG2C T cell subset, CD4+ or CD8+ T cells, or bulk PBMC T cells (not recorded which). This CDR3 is CASSPNRVYEQYF.